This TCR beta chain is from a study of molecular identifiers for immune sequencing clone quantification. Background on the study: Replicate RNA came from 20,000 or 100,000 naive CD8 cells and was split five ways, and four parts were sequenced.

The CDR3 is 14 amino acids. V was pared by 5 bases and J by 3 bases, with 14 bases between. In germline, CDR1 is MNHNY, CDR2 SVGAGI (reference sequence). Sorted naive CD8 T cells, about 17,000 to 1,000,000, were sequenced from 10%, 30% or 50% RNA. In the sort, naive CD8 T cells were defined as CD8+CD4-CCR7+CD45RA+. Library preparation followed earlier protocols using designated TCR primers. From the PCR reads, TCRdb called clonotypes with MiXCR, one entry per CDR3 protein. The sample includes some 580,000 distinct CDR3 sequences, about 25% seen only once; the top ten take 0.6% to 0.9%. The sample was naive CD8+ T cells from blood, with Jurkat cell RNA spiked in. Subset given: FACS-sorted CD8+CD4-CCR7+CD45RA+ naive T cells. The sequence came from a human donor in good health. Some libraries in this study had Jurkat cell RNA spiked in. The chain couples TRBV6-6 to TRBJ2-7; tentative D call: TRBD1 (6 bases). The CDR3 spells CASSLLGTRYEQYF. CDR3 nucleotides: TGTGCCAGCAGTCTCTTGGGGACACGCTACGAGCAGTACTTC.